Listed below are T cell receptor beta chains from one sample, sequenced in a study of OX40 agonist ivuxolimab in advanced cancers. The repertoire was sequenced with immunoSEQ multiplex PCR; TCRdb's copy has only in-frame clones and lacks some. The sample consists of approximately 64,000 clones, roughly 84% of them appearing once. The specimen was CD4+ or CD8+ T cells sorted from blood, collected in a trial of the OX40 agonist ivuxolimab. These receptors were taken from an adult with an advanced solid tumor such as melanoma, head and neck, liver or kidney cancer. The CDR3 runs from the conserved cysteine through the conserved F or W. D genes are given only for firm matches. Size is omitted from some rows. Given values are once, few, many or a class for expanded clones.

v_call,d_call,j_call,clone_size,cdr3_nt,cdr3_aa
TRBV7-2,-,TRBJ2-5,-,TGTGCCAGCAGCTTAGAGTCGGGAGAAGAGACCCAGTACTTC,CASSLESGEETQYF
TRBV2,TRBD1,TRBJ1-1,few,TGTGCCAGCAGTCCCGACAGGGCGGGGAACACTGAAGCTTTCTTT,CASSPDRAGNTEAFF
TRBV29-1,-,TRBJ1-1,-,TGCAGCGTTGGACCTTTGGGTGCAGCGAACACTGAAGCTTTCTTT,CSVGPLGAANTEAFF
TRBV15,-,TRBJ2-7,-,TGTGCCACCAGCAGAGATTTCTACGAGCAGTACTTC,CATSRDFYEQYF
TRBV6-1,TRBD1,TRBJ1-2,-,TGTGCCAGCAGTGCTAGCCAGGGGGCCGGGGGCTACACCTTC,CASSASQGAGGYTF
TRBV7-9,-,TRBJ2-3,-,TGTGCCAGCAGCTCCTGGGGCGGGAGCACAGATACGCAGTATTTT,CASSSWGGSTDTQYF
TRBV7-9,TRBD1,TRBJ2-5,-,TGTGCCAGCAGCCGCAAACAGGGGGCAGGGGAGACCCAGTACTTC,CASSRKQGAGETQYF
TRBV5-4,-,TRBJ1-5,-,TGTGCCAGCAGCACCGGACAAGGGATCAATCAGCCCCAGCATTTT,CASSTGQGINQPQHF
TRBV7-9,-,TRBJ2-4,few,TGTGCCAGCAGCTCTGGAGTATTAGCCAAAAACATTCAGTACTTC,CASSSGVLAKNIQYF
TRBV7-9,TRBD1,TRBJ1-4,once,TGTGCCAGCAGCAGAGGGACAGGGGGCGCGGTTGGTGAAAAACTGTTTTTT,CASSRGTGGAVGEKLFF
TRBV5-1,TRBD1,TRBJ2-3,-,TGCGCCAGCAGCTTGTCTGGACAGGGGATAGATACGCAGTATTTT,CASSLSGQGIDTQYF
TRBV7-8,-,TRBJ2-5,-,TGTGCCAGCAGCTTAGTAAGGGGGGAGACCCAGTACTTC,CASSLVRGETQYF
TRBV20-1,-,TRBJ1-1,-,TGCAGTGCTAGAGAGAACACTGAAGCTTTCTTT,CSARENTEAFF
TRBV7-8,-,TRBJ1-6,-,TGTGCCAGCAGCTTAGGCGGGACCAATAATTCACCCCTCCACTTT,CASSLGGTNNSPLHF
TRBV18,TRBD1,TRBJ2-1,-,TGTGCCAGCATACGGACAGGAGTCTCAAATGAGCAGTTCTTC,CASIRTGVSNEQFF
TRBV7-9,-,TRBJ2-1,-,TGTGCCAGCAGCTCGAATTTTCGAGGTGTCTTTGATGAGCAGTTCTTC,CASSSNFRGVFDEQFF
TRBV2,-,TRBJ2-7,-,TGTGCCAGCAGACCCTTTCCGGGTCCCAGCCTCTACGAGCAGTACTTC,CASRPFPGPSLYEQYF
TRBV4-1,-,TRBJ2-4,-,TGCGCCAGCAGCCAAGATCACACCCCTTCGGCCATTCAGTACTTC,CASSQDHTPSAIQYF
TRBV18,TRBD2,TRBJ2-7,-,TGTGCCAGCTCACCACTCGGGACTAGCGGGGGATACGAGCAGTACTTC,CASSPLGTSGGYEQYF
TRBV18,-,TRBJ1-4,-,TGTGCCAGCTCACCGCCAGGGTCTATGAATGAAAAACTGTTTTTT,CASSPPGSMNEKLFF
TRBV5-1,-,TRBJ1-3,once,TGCGCCAGCAGCTTTGACAGGCTGCCGAACACCATATATTTT,CASSFDRLPNTIYF
TRBV19,-,TRBJ1-6,-,TGTGCCTCCGAATCATGGGATTCACCCCTCCACTTT,CASESWDSPLHF
TRBV5-8,-,TRBJ1-5,-,TGTGCCAGCAGCTTGGAACAGGTTCTAGGTCAGCCCCAGCATTTT,CASSLEQVLGQPQHF